The rows below give T cell receptor beta chains drawn from one sample of a study of T cells in Graves' hyperthyroidism and ophthalmopathy. TCRdb reprocessed the multiplex PCR reads via MiXCR and lists one record per CDR3 protein. In the table there are 480,000 or so distinct CDR3 sequences, 14% of which are singletons. Material: blood. The origin of the receptors is a woman between 18 and 29 years old with Graves' hyperthyroidism. The conserved cysteine and the conserved F or W are not part of the CDR3 here. Not all rows give a size; the values are once, few, many and, for expanded clones, a class.

clone_size,j_call,v_call,cdr3_aa
NA,TRBJ1-2,TRBV5-5,ASSLAGDLRYGYT
many,TRBJ2-7,TRBV6-5,ASSYWTGPSYEQY
many,TRBJ2-5,TRBV3-1,ASSQADRAPLRETQY
few,TRBJ1-1,TRBV20-1,SARDSTRGEGTEAF
NA,TRBJ2-3,TRBV7-9,ASSQSGKSTDTQY
few,TRBJ1-1,TRBV19,ASSRTGTTTEAF
many,TRBJ2-3,TRBV2,ASTRGEDPTDTQY
few,TRBJ1-2,TRBV10-1,ASSRGIYGYT
many,TRBJ2-3,TRBV12-3/TRBV12-4,ASIFEGADTQY
many,TRBJ2-2,TRBV5-6,ASSPGLPNTGELF
NA,TRBJ1-5,TRBV24-1,ATSDFGRDSNQPQH
many,TRBJ2-4,TRBV11-2,ASTRDFGKNIQY
few,TRBJ1-1,TRBV6-1,ASSPGQGVSTEAF
many,TRBJ2-3,TRBV12-3/TRBV12-4,ASSLIAADTQY
NA,TRBJ1-2,TRBV19,ASTTGQGIGGYT
many,TRBJ2-1,TRBV11-2,ASSPAGNEQF
many,TRBJ2-1,TRBV6-1,ASSEPRANEQF
many,TRBJ1-3,TRBV12-3/TRBV12-4,ASSSWTGSGNTIY
many,TRBJ2-2,TRBV19,ASSIPGTGNTGELF
NA,TRBJ1-1,TRBV30,AWRVSLGEAF
many,TRBJ1-2,TRBV19,ASREARVGYGYT
NA,TRBJ2-3,TRBV10-3,AISDRLAGDTQY
many,TRBJ1-2,TRBV19,ASSIHLQGFYGYT
many,TRBJ2-3,TRBV27,ATRAGESTDTQY
many,TRBJ2-2,TRBV18,ASSQLGGDTGELF
few,TRBJ2-1,TRBV5-1,ASSVTSGINYEQF
NA,TRBJ1-5,TRBV6-1,ASSEGREYSNQPQH
many,TRBJ1-2,TRBV30,AWNTQGVRGYT
NA,TRBJ2-1,TRBV20-1,SATYTARREGNEQF
NA,TRBJ1-2,TRBV19,ASTATGRGGYT
many,TRBJ1-2,TRBV30,AFDRVYGYT
NA,TRBJ1-1,TRBV20-1,SAKGETVTTEAF
many,TRBJ1-2,TRBV20-1,SARDLDRLDGYT
few,TRBJ2-1,TRBV9,ASSVVDSGRANEQF
few,TRBJ1-2,TRBV28,ASNLGGVYGYT
many,TRBJ2-5,TRBV27,ASTSAGGETQY
NA,TRBJ1-5,TRBV7-8,ASSLTPAGDQPQH
few,TRBJ1-1,TRBV11-3,ASSLGQGSNEAF
few,TRBJ2-5,TRBV30,AWTPQRETQY
many,TRBJ2-1,TRBV12-3/TRBV12-4,ASSLEGDYNEQF
NA,TRBJ1-1,TRBV30,AWSPRVDTEAF
few,TRBJ1-2,TRBV5-6,ASNLESYGYT
few,TRBJ2-5,TRBV7-9,ASSLGVLTGLAGEQPETQY
many,TRBJ2-5,TRBV7-9,ASSREYSVDLGEETQY
few,TRBJ2-1,TRBV6-5,ASSFGGSGNEQF
many,TRBJ2-3,TRBV12-3/TRBV12-4,ASSSQSGGTDTQY
many,TRBJ2-1,TRBV6-1,ASSASGVYNEQF
few,TRBJ2-3,TRBV12-3/TRBV12-4,ASSSYRGPRTDTWY
once,TRBJ2-6,TRBV19,ASSIGSSGANVLT
many,TRBJ1-5,TRBV30,AWSVNRGQQPQH
many,TRBJ1-2,TRBV10-3,ATATASYGYT
many,TRBJ2-1,TRBV20-1,SARDWASGINNEQF
NA,TRBJ1-6,TRBV20-1,SARRDLPEDSPLH